This T cell receptor (beta chain) was captured in a study of HIV-infected patients and healthy controls. No cell fractionation was done, so the repertoire covers all unsorted peripheral blood T cells. This clonotype is labeled as medium-sized. Reverse transcription used about 500 ng RNA and constant-region primers for alpha and beta. Using multiplexing indices, alpha and beta chain libraries were generated apart by chain-specific third strand synthesis. TCRdb re-called the 5' RACE reads with MiXCR, one entry per CDR3 protein. The table has about 8,300 distinct CDR3 sequences, over 8% seen once; the top ten hold around 20%. This sequence was found in an adult with HIV infection. This specimen consisted of blood, obtained before antiretroviral therapy.

The CDR3 DNA follows: TGTGCCAGCAGTTACTCTCGGACTAGGAGCGAGCAGTACTTC. It codes for CASSYSRTRSEQYF. The J gene is TRBJ2-7, the V gene TRBV6-5; 7 nucleotides agree with TRBD2. The ends lost 0 bases at V and 6 bases at J; junction bases unmatched: 5. CDR1 and CDR2 from the germline V gene are MNHEY and SVGAGI. The CDR3 is made up of 14 amino acids.